Below, 17 T cell receptor beta chains from the same sample are listed, as sequenced in a study of cytomegalovirus exposure and HLA in healthy donors. The PCR employed 60 Vbeta primers together with 13 Jbeta primers. Method: immunoSEQ multiplex PCR; TCRdb's copy keeps in-frame clones and lacks some. This table holds about 130,000 clones, approximately 79% found once. Material for sequencing was PBMCs. The receptors derive from a man aged 25-40 years in good health and CMV-seronegative.

This rearrangement joins TRBV9 to TRBJ2-2; 11 nucleotides line up with TRBD2. This CDR3 comprises 17 residues. V lost 3 bases, J lost 1 base, and 5 bases stayed unmatched. The germline gives CDR1 SGDLS, CDR2 YYNGEE. The CDR3 reads CASSGRLAGGNTGELFF. The DNA for the CDR3 is TGTGCCAGCAGCGGACGTCTAGCGGGGGGGAACACCGGGGAGCTGTTTTTT.

The chain combines TRBV27 with TRBJ2-2; 16 nucleotides match TRBD2. The CDR3 loop spans 16 amino acids. Trimming took 6 bases from V and 7 from J; bases not matched to a gene: 5. Germline CDR1 MNHEY, CDR2 SMNVEV (reference sequence). CDR3 nucleotides: TGTGCCAGCAGGGGGACTAGCGGGGGGGTTGGCGGGGAGCTGTTTTTT. It is translated as CASRGTSGGVGGELFF.

The count of this clone is one. The CDR3 region has the DNA TGTGCCAGCAGTGGGCTCGTGGCAGGGGGCGATGGCTACACCTTC. Protein sequence: CASSGLVAGGDGYTF. The chain recombines TRBV6-1 with TRBJ1-2; 8 nucleotides line up with TRBD1. This CDR3 comprises 15 residues. Trimming took 4 bases from V and 6 from J; bases not matched to a gene: 10. The V gene's germline CDR1 is MNHNS and CDR2 SASEGT.

This clone was seen a handful of times. The V and J genes are TRBV27 and TRBJ2-7; tentative D call: TRBD1 (6 bases). The CDR3 length is 14 residues. The germline CDR1 and CDR2 sequences are MNHEY and SMNVEV (reference sequence). Trimming pared 0 bases from V and 7 bases from J, leaving 13 bases between. The CDR3: CASSLSGGGLEQYF. The CDR3 DNA reads as TGTGCCAGCAGTTTATCAGGGGGTGGGCTGGAGCAGTACTTC.

This chain uses TRBV28 with TRBJ1-1; 7 bases fit TRBD1. Per germline, CDR1 MDHEN and CDR2 SYDVKM. This CDR3 has 16 amino acids. The J segment lost 6 bases and the V segment lost 2 bases, leaving 12 bases of the junction unmatched. CDR3 in amino acids: CASSLGLTGDVAEAFF. The CDR3 DNA reads as TGTGCCAGCAGTTTAGGCCTCACAGGGGATGTCGCTGAAGCTTTCTTT.

The chain has TRBV27 and TRBJ2-3, with TRBD2 identical over 16 bases. The junction had 5 bases not matched to a gene; V was cut back by 6 bases and J by 5 bases. In germline, CDR1 is MNHEY, CDR2 SMNVEV (reference sequence). This CDR3 comprises 16 residues. CDR3 amino acids: CASSRGLAGGRDTQYF. CDR3 in DNA: TGTGCCAGCAGCCGGGGACTAGCGGGGGGGCGAGATACGCAGTATTTT.

The J gene is TRBJ1-2, the V gene TRBV6-5, with 9 bases matching TRBD1. Germline V gene data show CDR1 as MNHEY and CDR2 as SVGAGI. V shed 4 bases and J 4 bases; nucleotides not matched to a gene: 7. The CDR3 consists of 15 residues. The CDR3 nucleotides are TGTGCCAGCAGTTCCACAGGGGGCGGATTCTATGGCTACACCTTC. Encoded protein: CASSSTGGGFYGYTF.

The DNA of the CDR3 is TGTGCCAGCAGTGATCTAGTTGGGACAGTAGAGCAGTACTTC. It translates to CASSDLVGTVEQYF. This sequence joins TRBV2 and TRBJ2-7; 7 nucleotides agree with TRBD1. The CDR3 sequence is 14 residues long. CDR1 and CDR2 from the germline V gene are SNHLY and FYNNEI. Trimming at V came to 3 bases and at J to 7 bases, leaving 9 bases not matched to a gene.

In this sample, this clone turned up once. The chain is built from TRBV7-2 and TRBJ2-7, with D unclear. The V end lost 4 bases, the J end lost 0 bases, and 4 bases lay between the germline ends. Germline lookup yields CDR1 SGHTA and CDR2 FQGNSA. This CDR3 spans 12 amino acids. The CDR3 is CASSSFSYEQYF. The CDR3 region has the DNA TGTGCCAGCAGCTCCTTCTCCTACGAGCAGTACTTC.

The chain uses TRBV7-6 and TRBJ2-1; D not resolved. Trimming took 3 bases from V and 0 from J, leaving 9 bases between them. Germline V gives CDR1 SGHVS, CDR2 FNYEAQ. This CDR3 comprises 15 residues. The CDR3: CASSFETGSYNEQFF. The CDR3 nucleotides are TGTGCCAGCAGCTTTGAAACCGGCTCCTACAATGAGCAGTTCTTC.

The V and J genes are TRBV9 and TRBJ2-5; 7 bases are a match to TRBD1. The germline V gene has CDR1 SGDLS and CDR2 YYNGEE. V shed 3 bases, J shed 2 bases, and the junction held 7 bases outside the gene matches. The CDR3 loop spans 15 amino acids. CDR3 region: CASSAWDRPQETQYF. CDR3 DNA: TGTGCCAGCAGCGCTTGGGACAGACCACAAGAGACCCAGTACTTC. The entire variable domain, with the rest obtained from reference TRBV9 and TRBJ2-5, is as follows: DSGVTQTPKHLITATGQRVTLRCSPRSGDLSVYWYQQSLDQGLQFLIQYYNGEERAKGNILERFSAQQFPDLHSELNLSSLELGDSALYFCASSAWDRPQETQYFGPGTRLLVL.

The chain carries TRBV28 and TRBJ2-3; tentative D call: TRBD1 (6 bases). Germline V gene lookup returns CDR1 MDHEN and CDR2 SYDVKM. CDR3 length equals 14 residues. Trimming took 10 bases from V and 2 from J, leaving 16 bases between them. The CDR3 here is CATTQGIPTDTQYF. CDR3 in DNA: TGTGCCACTACCCAGGGGATCCCCACAGATACGCAGTATTTT.

The J gene is TRBJ1-1, the V gene TRBV12-5, with 8 nucleotides matching TRBD1. With V trimmed by 7 bases and J by 0 bases, 1 base remained unmatched. The germline V gene encodes CDR1 LGHNT and CDR2 FRNRAP. There are 13 residues in the CDR3. CDR3 in amino acids: CASVDRVNTEAFF. CDR3 nucleotides: TGTGCTAGTGTGGACAGGGTGAACACTGAAGCTTTCTTT.

The rearrangement joins TRBV5-1 to TRBJ2-3; a possible D gene is TRBD2 (5 bases). The germline V gene encodes CDR1 SGHRS and CDR2 YFSETQ. Trimming removed 5 bases at V and 3 bases at J, with 13 bases between. This CDR3 is built from 14 residues. CDR3 sequence (DNA): TGCGCCAGCAGGATGCGGGTAGATACAGATACGCAGTATTTT. Amino acids: CASRMRVDTDTQYF.

This sequence joins TRBV11-2 and TRBJ2-5; 16 positions agree with TRBD2. Germline trimming cut 5 bases from V and 6 bases from J; bases unmatched to any gene: 9. Germline assignment: CDR1 SGHAT and CDR2 FQNNGV. The CDR3 runs 17 residues. As DNA, the CDR3 is TGTGCCAGCAGCAGCGGGACTAGCGGGGGGGGTATGCAGACCCAGTACTTC. It translates to CASSSGTSGGGMQTQYF.

This clone occurred a few times. The chain is built from TRBV5-4 and TRBJ2-3; TRBD2 aligns across 9 bases. Trimming took 0 bases from V and 2 from J; bases not matched to a gene: 7. Germline CDR1 reads SGHNT; CDR2 reads YYREEE (reference sequence). The length of the CDR3 is 17 residues. CDR3 coding DNA: TGTGCCAGCAGCTTGGGTGGTAGCGGGGGACCCACAGATACGCAGTATTTT. It encodes CASSLGGSGGPTDTQYF. Supplemented by reference TRBV5-4 and TRBJ2-3, the full variable domain reads ETGVTQSPTHLIKTRGQQVTLRCSSQSGHNTVSWYQQALGQGPQFIFQYYREEENGRGNFPPRFSGLQFPNYSSELNVNALELDDSALYLCASSLGGSGGPTDTQYFGPGTRLTVL.

This chain links TRBV9 with TRBJ2-1; D might be TRBD2 (7 bases). CDR1 is SGDLS, CDR2 YYNGEE, per germline. Between the trimmed V and J ends, which lost 4 bases and 8 bases, there was a span of 22 bases. This CDR3 has 16 residues. The CDR3 region has the DNA TGTGCCAGCAGCCCCCCGGAAGGGGGGGGACCCGATGAGCAGTTCTTC. Translation gives CASSPPEGGGPDEQFF.